The rows below give T cell receptor beta chains drawn from one sample of a study of T cell clones after liver transplantation. This table comes from immunoSEQ multiplex PCR, and its TCRdb copy is limited to in-frame clones, with some not included. The sample lists 85,000 to 130,000 clones, roughly 80% seen once, with 0.8% to 1% in the top ten. The source was CD4+ T cells from blood, collected before liver transplant. The receptors come from a human donor who received a liver transplant. CDR3s include the opening cysteine and the closing phenylalanine or tryptophan. A D gene is named only where the DNA matches it firmly. Expanded clones get a size class; other rows say once, few or many, or leave the size out.

v_gene,j_gene,d_gene,abundance,CDR3aa,CDR3nt
TRBV14,TRBJ2-3,TRBD1,.,CASSLDRARSDTQYF,TGTGCCAGCAGCCTCGACAGGGCGAGGTCAGATACGCAGTATTTT
TRBV7-2,TRBJ2-7,TRBD1,.,CASSPDRGYEQYF,TGTGCCAGCAGCCCGGACAGGGGTTACGAGCAGTACTTC
TRBV7-9,TRBJ2-5,TRBD2,.,CASSLGTSGETQYF,TGTGCCAGCAGCTTGGGGACTAGCGGGGAGACCCAGTACTTC
TRBV7-6,TRBJ1-4,.,few,CASSLGVRESANEKLFF,TGTGCCAGCAGCTTAGGGGTCAGGGAGTCGGCTAATGAAAAACTGTTTTTT
TRBV5-6,TRBJ2-1,TRBD2,few,CASSTKTSGSSYNEQFF,TGTGCCAGCAGCACCAAGACTAGCGGGAGCTCCTACAATGAGCAGTTCTTC
TRBV7-9,TRBJ1-2,TRBD1,.,CASSLLTGSYGYTF,TGTGCCAGCAGCTTATTGACAGGGTCCTATGGCTACACCTTC
TRBV4-1,TRBJ2-3,.,.,CASSQEGDSWSTDTQYF,TGCGCCAGCAGCCAAGAGGGAGACAGTTGGAGCACAGATACGCAGTATTTT
TRBV15,TRBJ2-2,.,once,CATSTGLYTGELFF,TGTGCCACCAGCACGGGACTCTACACCGGGGAGCTGTTTTTT
TRBV7-9,TRBJ2-2,.,.,CASSFRDGRTGELFF,TGTGCCAGCAGTTTTCGTGATGGGCGGACCGGGGAGCTGTTTTTT
TRBV30,TRBJ2-7,TRBD2,.,CAWILDRGAYEQYF,TGTGCCTGGATTCTGGACCGGGGGGCCTACGAGCAGTACTTC
TRBV6-4,TRBJ1-1,.,.,CASSPGQQNTEAFF,TGTGCCAGCAGCCCTGGACAGCAGAACACTGAAGCTTTCTTT
TRBV29-1,TRBJ2-2,TRBD1,few,CSARTGGTGELFF,TGCAGCGCCAGGACAGGGGGCACCGGGGAGCTGTTTTTT
TRBV2,TRBJ2-2,.,.,CASSESLASGELFF,TGTGCCAGCAGTGAATCCCTAGCGTCCGGGGAGCTGTTTTTT
TRBV7-2,TRBJ2-3,.,.,CASSLTGTSTDTQYF,TGTGCCAGCAGCTTAACAGGGACAAGCACAGATACGCAGTATTTT
TRBV5-6,TRBJ2-1,.,few,CASSARGTYNEQFF,TGTGCCAGCAGCGCACGGGGGACCTACAATGAGCAGTTCTTC
TRBV5-1,TRBJ2-1,.,once,CASSLASSNEQFF,TGCGCCAGCAGCTTGGCTAGCAGTAATGAGCAGTTCTTC
TRBV5-1,TRBJ2-3,.,.,CASSLGRGLGTDTQYF,TGCGCCAGCAGCTTGGGGCGGGGTTTGGGCACAGATACGCAGTATTTT
TRBV19,TRBJ1-5,.,.,CASSIEGGTGNQPQHF,TGTGCCAGTAGTATAGAGGGAGGGACGGGCAATCAGCCCCAGCATTTT
TRBV14,TRBJ2-3,TRBD1,.,CASSQAFPGQVRDTQYF,TGTGCCAGCAGCCAAGCTTTTCCCGGACAGGTCAGGGATACGCAGTATTTT
TRBV18,TRBJ1-5,.,.,CASSPEGGGDQPQHF,TGTGCCAGCTCACCCGAAGGCGGGGGAGACCAGCCCCAGCATTTT
TRBV19,TRBJ1-2,.,.,CASSPPGHTNYGYTF,TGTGCCAGTAGTCCTCCGGGACACACGAACTATGGCTACACCTTC
TRBV6-1,TRBJ1-5,.,.,CASDDRNNQPQHF,TGTGCCAGCGACGACAGAAACAATCAGCCCCAGCATTTT
TRBV9,TRBJ2-7,TRBD2,.,CASSVDGTSVYEQYF,TGTGCCAGCAGCGTGGACGGGACTAGCGTTTACGAGCAGTACTTC
TRBV7-3,TRBJ1-1,TRBD1,few,CASSPRTGEGAFF,TGTGCCAGCAGCCCACGGACAGGGGAGGGAGCTTTCTTT
TRBV19,TRBJ2-2,TRBD1,.,CASVGRQGAGELFF,TGTGCCAGCGTTGGGAGACAGGGGGCCGGGGAGCTGTTTTTT
TRBV5-1,TRBJ1-1,.,.,CASSFDAGMNTEAFF,TGCGCCAGCAGCTTTGATGCAGGGATGAACACTGAAGCTTTCTTT
TRBV5-6,TRBJ2-5,TRBD1,.,CASSQVILGTGYQETQYF,TGTGCCAGCAGCCAAGTTATATTGGGGACAGGGTACCAAGAGACCCAGTACTTC
TRBV27,TRBJ2-7,.,.,CASMLDTGSYEQYF,TGTGCCAGCATGCTAGACACAGGGAGCTACGAGCAGTACTTC
TRBV28,TRBJ2-6,.,.,CASRGQASGANVLTF,TGTGCCAGCAGGGGACAAGCCTCTGGGGCCAACGTCCTGACTTTC
TRBV15,TRBJ2-7,.,.,CATSRDRSYEQYF,TGTGCCACCAGCAGAGATAGGAGCTACGAGCAGTACTTC
TRBV7-2,TRBJ1-2,.,.,CASTRRMERNYGYTF,TGTGCCAGCACCAGACGGATGGAGAGGAACTATGGCTACACCTTC
TRBV7-2,TRBJ1-3,.,few,CASSLESALGNTIYF,TGTGCCAGCAGCTTAGAATCGGCACTCGGAAACACCATATATTTT
TRBV2,TRBJ2-2,.,.,CASSPLGVNTGELFF,TGTGCCAGCAGCCCCCTGGGCGTAAACACCGGGGAGCTGTTTTTT
TRBV16,TRBJ2-1,.,.,CASSLPLGPKDNEQFF,TGTGCCAGCAGCCTTCCTCTGGGGCCTAAAGACAATGAGCAGTTCTTC
TRBV14,TRBJ1-4,.,.,CASSPRQFPNEKLFF,TGTGCCAGCAGCCCCCGACAATTCCCTAATGAAAAACTGTTTTTT
TRBV5-6,TRBJ1-2,.,few,CASSLVRANYTF,TGTGCCAGCAGCTTGGTACGCGCCAACTACACCTTC
TRBV10-3,TRBJ1-1,.,.,CAIDEGRWTEAFF,TGTGCCATCGACGAGGGGAGGTGGACTGAAGCTTTCTTT
TRBV19,TRBJ1-3,.,.,CASSQGSSGNTIYF,TGTGCCAGTAGCCAGGGAAGCTCTGGAAACACCATATATTTT
TRBV7-2,TRBJ2-5,.,.,CASSRKGDLETQYF,TGTGCCAGCAGCAGAAAGGGGGATTTGGAGACCCAGTACTTC
TRBV7-9,TRBJ2-7,.,.,CASSMGSSGEQYF,TGTGCCAGCAGCATGGGCTCTTCGGGCGAGCAGTACTTC